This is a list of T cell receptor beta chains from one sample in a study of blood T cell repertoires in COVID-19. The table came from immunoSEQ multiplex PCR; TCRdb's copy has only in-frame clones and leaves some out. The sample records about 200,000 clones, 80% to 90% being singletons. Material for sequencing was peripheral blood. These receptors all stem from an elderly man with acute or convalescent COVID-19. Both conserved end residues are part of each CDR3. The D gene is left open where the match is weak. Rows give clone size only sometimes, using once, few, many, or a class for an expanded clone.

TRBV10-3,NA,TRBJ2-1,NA,CAISESRHEQFF,TGTGCCATCAGTGAGTCGAGGCATGAGCAGTTCTTC
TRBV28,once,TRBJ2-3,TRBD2,CASRTQSGNADTQYF,TGTGCCAGCAGGACCCAAAGCGGGAACGCAGATACGCAGTATTTT
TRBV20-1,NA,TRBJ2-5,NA,CSARVRETQYF,TGCAGTGCTAGGGTCCGGGAGACCCAGTACTTC
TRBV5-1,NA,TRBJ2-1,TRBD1,CASSLRGLGTGGLNEQFF,TGCGCCAGCAGCTTACGAGGTCTCGGGACAGGGGGTCTCAATGAGCAGTTCTTC
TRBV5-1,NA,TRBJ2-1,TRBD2,CASSAGTSLNEQFF,TGCGCCAGCAGCGCCGGGACTAGCCTCAATGAGCAGTTCTTC
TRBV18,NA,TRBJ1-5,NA,CASSRVPNQPQHF,TGTGCCAGCTCACGCGTCCCTAATCAGCCCCAGCATTTT
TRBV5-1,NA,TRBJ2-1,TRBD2,CASSPGGVQDEQFF,TGCGCCAGCAGCCCGGGAGGGGTTCAGGATGAGCAGTTCTTC
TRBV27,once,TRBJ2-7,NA,CASSSFFGYEQYF,TGTGCCAGCAGTTCCTTCTTCGGGTACGAGCAGTACTTC
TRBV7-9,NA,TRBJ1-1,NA,CASSPFERGRYTEAFF,TGTGCCAGCAGCCCGTTTGAGCGGGGGCGATACACTGAAGCTTTCTTT
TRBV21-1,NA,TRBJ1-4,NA,CASSIIPGYEKLFF,TGTGCCAGCAGCATTATCCCGGGGTATGAAAAACTGTTTTTT
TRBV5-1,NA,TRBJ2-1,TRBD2,CASSHGGATYNEQFF,TGCGCCAGCAGCCACGGGGGGGCTACCTACAATGAGCAGTTCTTC
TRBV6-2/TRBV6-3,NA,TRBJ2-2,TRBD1,CASSCGQVSNSGELFF,TGTGCCAGCAGTTGCGGACAGGTTAGTAACTCCGGGGAGCTGTTTTTT
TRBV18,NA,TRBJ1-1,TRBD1,CASFTTPTGGTEAFF,TGTGCCAGCTTCACCACCCCAACAGGGGGAACTGAAGCTTTCTTT
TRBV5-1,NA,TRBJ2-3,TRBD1,CASSLGQGTSTDTQYF,TGCGCCAGCAGCTTGGGACAGGGAACGTCCACAGATACGCAGTATTTT
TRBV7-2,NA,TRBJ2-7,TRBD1,CASSLRGQADEQYF,TGTGCCAGCAGCTTACGGGGACAGGCCGACGAGCAGTACTTC
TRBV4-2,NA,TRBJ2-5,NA,CASSQGYTEGAQYF,TGTGCCAGCAGCCAAGGCTATACCGAAGGGGCCCAGTACTTC
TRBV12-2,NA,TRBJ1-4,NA,CASRLRLGLEGSEKLFF,TGTGCAAGTCGCTTAAGGTTGGGATTGGAGGGTTCCGAAAAACTGTTTTTT
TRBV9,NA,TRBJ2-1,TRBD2,CASSVGSGRAGRSYNEQFF,TGTGCCAGCAGCGTAGGTAGCGGGAGGGCCGGAAGATCCTACAATGAGCAGTTCTTC
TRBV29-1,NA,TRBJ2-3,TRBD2,CSVELASGRTDTQYF,TGCAGCGTTGAACTGGCTAGCGGGCGCACAGATACGCAGTATTTT
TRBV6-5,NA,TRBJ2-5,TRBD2,CASRLAGVGETQYF,TGTGCCAGCAGGCTAGCGGGAGTGGGAGAGACCCAGTACTTC
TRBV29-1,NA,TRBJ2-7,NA,CSVELGRAGTYEQYF,TGCAGCGTTGAATTAGGGCGGGCGGGTACCTACGAGCAGTACTTC
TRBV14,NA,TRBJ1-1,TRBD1,CASSQYSGGAGAFF,TGTGCCAGCAGCCAGTATTCAGGGGGCGCGGGAGCTTTCTTT
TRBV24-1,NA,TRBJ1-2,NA,CATSDLSAGGGYGYTF,TGTGCCACCAGTGATTTGAGCGCCGGCGGAGGATATGGCTACACCTTC
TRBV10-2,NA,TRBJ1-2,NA,CASSEVRGGYTF,TGCGCCAGCAGTGAAGTCAGGGGTGGCTACACCTTC
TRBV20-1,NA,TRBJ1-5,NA,CSASSPRGAGQPQHF,TGCAGTGCTAGTAGCCCCCGGGGAGCTGGTCAGCCCCAGCATTTT
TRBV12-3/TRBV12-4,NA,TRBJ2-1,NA,CASSPPGEQFF,TGTGCCAGCAGTCCCCCCGGTGAGCAGTTCTTC
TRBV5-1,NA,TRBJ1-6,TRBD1,CASSGTGGGNSPLHF,TGCGCCAGCAGCGGGACAGGGGGCGGTAATTCACCCCTCCACTTT
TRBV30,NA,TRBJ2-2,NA,CAWTKAGTNTGELFF,TGTGCCTGGACAAAGGCCGGGACTAACACCGGGGAGCTGTTTTTT
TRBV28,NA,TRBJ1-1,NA,CASSAQVNTEAFF,TGTGCCAGCAGTGCACAAGTGAACACTGAAGCTTTCTTT
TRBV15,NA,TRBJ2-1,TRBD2,CATSRASGTTYNEQFF,TGTGCCACCAGCAGAGCTAGCGGAACCACCTACAATGAGCAGTTCTTC
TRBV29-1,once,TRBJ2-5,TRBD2,CSVMTSSQETQYF,TGCAGCGTTATGACTAGCAGCCAAGAGACCCAGTACTTC
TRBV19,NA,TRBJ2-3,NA,CASSSGTPRTDTQYF,TGTGCCAGTAGTAGTGGGACACCAAGAACAGATACGCAGTATTTT
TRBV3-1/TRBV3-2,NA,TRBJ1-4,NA,CASSQNLGTTNEKLFF,TGTGCCAGCAGCCAAAACCTCGGGACAACTAATGAAAAACTGTTTTTT
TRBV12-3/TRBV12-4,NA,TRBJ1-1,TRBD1,CASGQAYTEAFF,TGTGCCAGCGGACAGGCGTACACTGAAGCTTTCTTT
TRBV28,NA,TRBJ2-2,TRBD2,CASRRQRTSGRRELFF,TGTGCCAGCAGGCGACAAAGGACTAGCGGGAGAAGGGAGCTGTTTTTT
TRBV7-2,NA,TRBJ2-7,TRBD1,CASSLDRGAYEQYF,TGTGCCAGCAGCTTAGACAGGGGAGCGTACGAGCAGTACTTC
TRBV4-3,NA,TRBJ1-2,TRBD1,CASSQETGAYGYTF,TGCGCCAGCAGCCAAGAAACAGGGGCTTATGGCTACACCTTC
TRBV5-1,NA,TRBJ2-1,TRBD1,CASSLSGTGRVNEQFF,TGCGCCAGCAGCTTGTCCGGGACAGGGAGGGTGAATGAGCAGTTCTTC
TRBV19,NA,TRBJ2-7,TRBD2,CASSRDSGRGYEQYF,TGTGCCAGTAGTCGGGACTCAGGGAGGGGCTACGAGCAGTACTTC
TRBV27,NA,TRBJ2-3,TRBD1,CASSRGQGGTDTQYF,TGTGCCAGCAGCCGGGGACAGGGAGGGACAGATACGCAGTATTTT
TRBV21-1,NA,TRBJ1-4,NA,CASLRQSRGPNEKLFF,TGTGCCAGCCTAAGACAGAGTAGGGGGCCCAATGAAAAACTGTTTTTT
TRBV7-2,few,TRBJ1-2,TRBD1,CASSLPGQGKYGYTF,TGTGCCAGCAGCCTTCCGGGACAGGGCAAATATGGCTACACCTTC
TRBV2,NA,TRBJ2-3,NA,CASRILDTQYF,TGTGCCAGCAGGATACTAGATACGCAGTATTTT
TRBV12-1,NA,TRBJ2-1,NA,CASSSVYRVDRNEQFF,TGTGCCAGCAGCTCTGTATACAGGGTAGACAGGAATGAGCAGTTCTTC
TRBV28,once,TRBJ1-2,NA,CASSQRTYGYTF,TGTGCCAGCAGTCAAAGGACTTATGGCTACACCTTC
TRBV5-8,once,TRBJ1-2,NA,CASSFRNYGYTF,TGTGCCAGCAGCTTCCGGAACTATGGCTACACCTTC
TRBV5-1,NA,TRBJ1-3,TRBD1,CASSSGQGNTIYF,TGCGCCAGCAGCTCGGGACAGGGGAACACCATATATTTT
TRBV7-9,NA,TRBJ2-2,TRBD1,CARRTGEHGELFF,TGTGCCAGGAGGACAGGGGAGCACGGGGAGCTGTTTTTT
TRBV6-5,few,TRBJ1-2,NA,CASSLTANYGYTF,TGTGCCAGCAGTCTGACAGCTAACTATGGCTACACCTTC
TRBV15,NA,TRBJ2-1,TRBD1,CATSRDRGGTGVNEQFF,TGTGCCACCAGCAGAGATCGGGGGGGGACAGGGGTTAATGAGCAGTTCTTC